The 21 T cell receptor beta chains below come from one sample, sequenced in a study of shared clonotypes between healthy human individuals. Method: immunoSEQ multiplex PCR; TCRdb's copy keeps in-frame clones and lacks some. The table records 2 million to 2.5 million clones, under 95% of them present only once. Input material: naive CD4+ T cells from PBMCs. Specified subset: CD45RA+ positively selected. These receptors all come from a man younger than 35 in good health. Some clones in this sample may be carry-over from other donors' samples.

The chain couples TRBV30 to TRBJ1-5, with D tentatively TRBD1 (5 bases). V lost 2 bases to trimming and J lost 3 bases, with 11 bases between them. This CDR3 is 14 amino acids long. Germline V gene data show CDR1 as GTSNPN and CDR2 as SVGIG (reference sequence). CDR3 nucleotides: TGTGCCTGGAGTAGGAGGGGAAACAATCAGCCCCAGCATTTT. It yields the protein CAWSRRGNNQPQHF.

Concerning this clone itself: The sample has other DNA sequences that encode this CDR3 too. The V and J genes are TRBV18 and TRBJ2-1, with 10 positions matching TRBD1. Looked up from germline, CDR1 is KGHSH and CDR2 is LQKENI. With 3 bases clipped from V and 7 bases from J, the junction kept 3 bases outside the gene matches. CDR3 length: 14 amino acids. CDR3 DNA sequence: TGTGCCAGCTCACCGGGGACAGGGGAAAATGAGCAGTTCTTC. It encodes CASSPGTGENEQFF.

The rearrangement uses TRBV6-5 and TRBJ2-7; D is perhaps TRBD1 or TRBD2 (5 bases each). The CDR3 is made up of 15 amino acids. The germline CDR1 and CDR2 sequences are MNHEY and SVGAGI. Trimming left V 0 bases short and J 3 bases short, with 12 bases between. This CDR3 is CASSYSTRDGYEQYF. For the CDR3, the DNA is TGTGCCAGCAGTTACTCGACCCGGGACGGCTACGAGCAGTACTTC.

V and J are TRBV7-3 and TRBJ2-7; 11 positions agree with TRBD2. The junction had 22 bases not matched to a gene; V was cut back by 4 bases and J by 2 bases. Germline CDR1 and CDR2: SGHTA and FQGTGA. This CDR3 comprises 21 residues. The CDR3 sequence: CASSWRVSGRAGVREPYEQYF. CDR3 sequence (DNA): TGTGCCAGCAGCTGGCGGGTTAGCGGGAGGGCCGGGGTGCGTGAGCCCTACGAGCAGTACTTC.

This sequence joins TRBV6-4 and TRBJ1-1; D uncertain. From germline, CDR1 is MRHNA and CDR2 SNTAGT. There are 13 residues in the CDR3. The V end was cut by 2 bases, the J end by 4 bases, with 8 bases between. Here the CDR3 reads CASSDKRATEAFF. As DNA, the CDR3 is TGTGCCAGCAGTGACAAAAGGGCCACTGAAGCTTTCTTT.

The rearrangement uses TRBV7-2 and TRBJ1-2; TRBD1 aligns across 7 bases. The J segment lost 0 bases and the V segment lost 5 bases, leaving 3 bases of the junction unmatched. CDR1 SGHTA and CDR2 FQGNSA come from the germline V gene. CDR3 length: 14 amino acids. CDR3 bases: TGTGCCAGCAGCCAGGGACAGTCTAACTATGGCTACACCTTC. Its protein product is CASSQGQSNYGYTF.

In the case of this clone: The same CDR3 arises from other DNA sequences in this sample as well. The rearrangement uses TRBV18 and TRBJ2-2; TRBD1 might be the D (6 bases). Trimming pared 3 bases from V and 0 bases from J, leaving 8 bases between. The CDR3 runs 15 residues. Germline CDR1 is KGHSH and CDR2 is LQKENI. CDR3 amino acids: CASSPDRTNTGELFF. The CDR3 DNA follows: TGTGCCAGCTCACCTGACAGGACGAACACCGGGGAGCTGTTTTTT.

The genes are TRBV19 and TRBJ1-2; 7 bases are a match to TRBD1. There are 15 residues in the CDR3. CDR1 is LNHDA and CDR2 is SQIVND in the germline V gene (reference sequence). Unmatched junction bases numbered 8, after V lost 3 bases and J lost 4 bases. CDR3 bases: TGTGCCAGTAGTATTGAGGGACAGCCAGCCTATGGCTACACCTTC. Protein sequence: CASSIEGQPAYGYTF.

This sequence joins TRBV4-1 and TRBJ1-2; 7 bases are shared with TRBD1. Per germline, CDR1 MGHRA and CDR2 YSYEKL. The CDR3 is 13 amino acids. V shed 4 bases and J 8 bases; nucleotides not matched to a gene: 7. The CDR3 region is CASSRTGAGGYTF. As DNA, the CDR3 is TGCGCCAGCAGCCGCACAGGGGCGGGAGGCTACACCTTC.

The rearrangement uses TRBV27 and TRBJ2-5; TRBD1 is a possible D gene (5 bases). The CDR3 is 15 amino acids. The germline V and J ends were trimmed by 2 bases and 4 bases, with 14 bases remaining between them. The germline gives CDR1 MNHEY, CDR2 SMNVEV (reference sequence). Written as DNA, the CDR3 is TGTGCCAGCAGTTTAAGGCTAAATAGGGGAGAGACCCAGTACTTC. Residues: CASSLRLNRGETQYF.

V gene TRBV28 combines with J gene TRBJ2-3; D perhaps matches TRBD1 (6 bases). The CDR3 extends over 14 amino acids. The germline CDR1 and CDR2 sequences are MDHEN and SYDVKM. Trimming took 5 bases from V and 5 from J, leaving 14 bases between them. The DNA for the CDR3 is TGTGCCAGCAGTCGGCAGGGGTCCGGAGATACGCAGTATTTT. Translation: CASSRQGSGDTQYF. Full variable domain (outside the CDR3, taken from reference TRBV28 and TRBJ2-3): DVKVTQSSRYLVKRTGEKVFLECVQDMDHENMFWYRQDPGLGLRLIYFSYDVKMKEKGDIPEGYSVSREKKERFSLILESASTNQTSMYLCASSRQGSGDTQYFGPGTRLTVL.

The chain uses TRBV7-9 and TRBJ1-1; D gene uncertain. Germline V CDR1 and CDR2: SEHNR, FQNEAQ (reference sequence). The CDR3 totals 9 residues. V was shortened by 5 bases and J by 9 bases, with 4 bases between the two germline ends. CDR3 in amino acids: CASSPQAFF. In nucleotides, the CDR3 is TGTGCCAGCAGCCCACAAGCTTTCTTT.

This clone was counted a single time. The V gene is TRBV30, the J gene TRBJ1-2; the D gene is possibly TRBD1 (5 bases). The germline V and J ends were trimmed by 4 bases and 3 bases, with 12 bases remaining between them. CDR3 length: 13 amino acids. Germline CDR1 GTSNPN, CDR2 SVGIG (reference sequence). The CDR3, as DNA: TGTGCCTGGAAAGGTGAGGGGTACTATGGCTACACCTTC. Residues: CAWKGEGYYGYTF.

Comment on this clone: Different DNA sequences within this sample yield the same CDR3. The V gene is TRBV9, the J gene TRBJ1-3; 8 bases agree with TRBD1. This CDR3 is 15 amino acids long. The V and J ends lost 2 bases and 3 bases, in that order; junction bases with no gene match: 4. Germline values: CDR1 SGDLS, CDR2 YYNGEE. The CDR3 region is CASSVGQGDGNTIYF. CDR3 in DNA: TGTGCCAGCAGCGTCGGACAGGGAGATGGAAACACCATATATTTT.

V gene TRBV7-8 combines with J gene TRBJ1-1, with D unresolved. Trimming removed 6 bases at V and 0 bases at J, with 8 bases between. CDR3 length: 13 amino acids. The germline V gene has CDR1 SGHVS and CDR2 FQNEAQ. The CDR3 coding sequence is TGTGCCAGCAGTCCCCAGATGAACACTGAAGCTTTCTTT. This codes for CASSPQMNTEAFF.

The V gene is TRBV28, the J gene TRBJ2-1; 9 bases agree with TRBD2. In germline, CDR1 is MDHEN, CDR2 SYDVKM. Trimming took 3 bases from V and 7 from J; bases not matched to a gene: 7. CDR3 length: 15 residues. The CDR3 DNA reads TGTGCCAGCAGTTTCTTTAGCGGGAGTCGAAATGAGCAGTTCTTC. Its protein is CASSFFSGSRNEQFF.

The chain links TRBV18 to TRBJ2-3; 7 positions agree with TRBD2. The CDR3 spans 16 residues. J was trimmed by 2 bases and V by 3 bases; bases with no gene match: 8. Germline CDR1 and CDR2: KGHSH and LQKENI. Here the CDR3 reads CASSPLGKRDTDTQYF. CDR3 DNA: TGTGCCAGCTCACCCTTGGGGAAGCGGGACACAGATACGCAGTATTTT.

The chain's CDR3 is CASSFPGNSPLHF. Here the CDR3 DNA reads TGTGCCAGCAGCTTTCCGGGAAACTCACCCCTCCACTTT. The V gene is TRBV7-9, the J gene TRBJ1-6, with unresolved D. V lost 3 bases and J 10 bases, leaving 10 bases between the germline ends. The CDR3 runs to 13 residues. The V gene's germline CDR1 is SEHNR and CDR2 FQNEAQ (reference sequence).

The chain has TRBV7-3 and TRBJ2-2; 7 bases match TRBD2. The V segment lost 5 bases and the J segment 6 bases; nucleotides outside the gene matches: 12. The CDR3 sequence is 16 residues long. Germline V gives CDR1 SGHTA, CDR2 FQGTGA. This CDR3 reads CASSPLIGTTAGELFF. The CDR3 DNA is TGTGCCAGCAGCCCCCTGATAGGGACTACGGCCGGGGAGCTGTTTTTT. The full variable domain, completed using reference TRBV7-3 and TRBJ2-2, is GAGVSQTPSNKVTEKGKYVELRCDPISGHTALYWYRQSLGQGPEFLIYFQGTGAADDSGLPNDRFFAVRPEGSVSTLKIQRTERGDSAVYLCASSPLIGTTAGELFFGEGSRLTVL.

The chain joins TRBV10-3 to TRBJ1-1; D is unclear. Germline CDR1 and CDR2: ENHRY and SYGVKD. V gave up 3 bases and J gave up 0 bases, with 5 bases separating them. The CDR3 has 13 residues. The CDR3 bases are TGTGCCATCAGTGACCCAGTGAACACTGAAGCTTTCTTT. Amino acids: CAISDPVNTEAFF.

The chain combines TRBV23-1 with TRBJ2-7; D could derive from TRBD1 or TRBD2 (5 bases each). TRBV23-1 is an ORF, with its function uncertain. The CDR3 is 15 residues long. Trimming took 4 bases from V and 3 from J, leaving 16 bases between them. CDR3: CASSPPGTGRYEQYF. The CDR3 DNA sequence: TGCGCCAGCAGTCCCCCCGGGACCGGACGCTACGAGCAGTACTTC.